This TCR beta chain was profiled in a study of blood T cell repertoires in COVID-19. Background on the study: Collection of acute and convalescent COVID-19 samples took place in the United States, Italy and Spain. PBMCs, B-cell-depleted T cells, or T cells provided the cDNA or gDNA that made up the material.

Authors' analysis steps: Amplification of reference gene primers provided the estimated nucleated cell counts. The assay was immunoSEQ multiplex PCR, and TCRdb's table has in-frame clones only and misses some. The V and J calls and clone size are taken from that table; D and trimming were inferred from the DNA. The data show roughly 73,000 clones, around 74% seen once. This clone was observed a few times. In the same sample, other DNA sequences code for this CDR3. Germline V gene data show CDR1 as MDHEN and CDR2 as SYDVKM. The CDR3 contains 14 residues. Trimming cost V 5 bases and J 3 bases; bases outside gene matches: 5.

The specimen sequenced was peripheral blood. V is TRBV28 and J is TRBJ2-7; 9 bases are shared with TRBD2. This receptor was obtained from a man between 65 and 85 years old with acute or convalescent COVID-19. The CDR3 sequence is CASSLAGPGYEQYF. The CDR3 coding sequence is TGTGCCAGCAGTCTAGCGGGGCCAGGCTACGAGCAGTACTTC.